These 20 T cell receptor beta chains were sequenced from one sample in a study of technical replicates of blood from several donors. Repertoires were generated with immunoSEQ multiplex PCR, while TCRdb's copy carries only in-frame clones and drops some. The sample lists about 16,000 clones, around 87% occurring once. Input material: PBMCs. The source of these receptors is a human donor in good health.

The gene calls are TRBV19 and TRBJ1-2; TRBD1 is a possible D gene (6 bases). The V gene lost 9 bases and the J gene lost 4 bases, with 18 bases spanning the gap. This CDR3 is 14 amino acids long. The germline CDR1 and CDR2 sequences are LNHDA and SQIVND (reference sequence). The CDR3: CASQPGRTVYGYTF. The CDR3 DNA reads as TGTGCCAGCCAACCTGGCAGGACAGTCTATGGCTACACCTTC.

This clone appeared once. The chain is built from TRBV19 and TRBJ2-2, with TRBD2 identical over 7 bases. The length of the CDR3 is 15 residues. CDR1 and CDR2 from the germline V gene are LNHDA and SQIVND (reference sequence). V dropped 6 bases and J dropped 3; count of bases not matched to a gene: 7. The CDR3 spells CASSPSSGHTGELFF. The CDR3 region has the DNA TGTGCCAGTAGCCCTTCTAGCGGACACACCGGGGAGCTGTTTTTT.

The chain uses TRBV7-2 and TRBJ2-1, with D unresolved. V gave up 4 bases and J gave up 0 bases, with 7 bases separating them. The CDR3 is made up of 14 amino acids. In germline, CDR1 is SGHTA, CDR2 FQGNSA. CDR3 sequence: CASSSRPSYNEQFF. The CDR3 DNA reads TGTGCCAGCAGCTCGCGGCCCTCCTACAATGAGCAGTTCTTC. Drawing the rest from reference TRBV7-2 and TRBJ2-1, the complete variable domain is GAGVSQSPSNKVTEKGKDVELRCDPISGHTALYWYRQSLGQGLEFLIYFQGNSAPDKSGLPSDRFSAERTGGSVSTLTIQRTQQEDSAVYLCASSSRPSYNEQFFGPGTRLTVL.

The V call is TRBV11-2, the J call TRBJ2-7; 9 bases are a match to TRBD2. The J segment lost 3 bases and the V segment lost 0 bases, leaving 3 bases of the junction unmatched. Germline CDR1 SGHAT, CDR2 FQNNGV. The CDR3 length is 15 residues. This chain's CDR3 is CASSLEVSGSYEQYF. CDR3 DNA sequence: TGTGCCAGCAGCTTAGAGGTTAGCGGGAGCTACGAGCAGTACTTC.

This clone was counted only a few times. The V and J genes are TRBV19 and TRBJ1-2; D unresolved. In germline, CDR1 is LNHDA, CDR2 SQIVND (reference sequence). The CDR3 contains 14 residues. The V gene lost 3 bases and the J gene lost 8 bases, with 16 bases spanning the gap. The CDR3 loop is CASSIGRGDGGYTF. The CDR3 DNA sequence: TGTGCCAGTAGTATCGGGCGGGGAGACGGGGGCTACACCTTC.

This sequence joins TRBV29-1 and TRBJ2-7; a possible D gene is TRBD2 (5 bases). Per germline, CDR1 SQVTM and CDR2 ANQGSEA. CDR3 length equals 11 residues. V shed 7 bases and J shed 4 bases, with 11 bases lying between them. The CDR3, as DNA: TGCAGCGCCTCGAGGGCGTACGAGCAGTACTTC. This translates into CSASRAYEQYF.

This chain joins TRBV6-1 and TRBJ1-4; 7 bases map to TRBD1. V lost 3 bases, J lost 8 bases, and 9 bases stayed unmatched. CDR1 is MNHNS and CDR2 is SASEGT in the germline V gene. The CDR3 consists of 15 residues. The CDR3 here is CASSDTGAGGEKLFF. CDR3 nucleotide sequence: TGTGCCAGCAGTGATACAGGGGCGGGGGGGGAAAAACTGTTTTTT.

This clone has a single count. CDR3 nucleotides: TGTGCCAGCAGACCTGGCGGGGCGCAGGACTATGGCTACACCTTC. As protein: CASRPGGAQDYGYTF. The chain recombines TRBV28 with TRBJ1-2; D possibly corresponds to TRBD1 (5 bases). Per the germline V gene, CDR1 is MDHEN and CDR2 is SYDVKM. V was cut by 6 bases and J by 3 bases, with 17 bases left in between. This CDR3 contains 15 residues.

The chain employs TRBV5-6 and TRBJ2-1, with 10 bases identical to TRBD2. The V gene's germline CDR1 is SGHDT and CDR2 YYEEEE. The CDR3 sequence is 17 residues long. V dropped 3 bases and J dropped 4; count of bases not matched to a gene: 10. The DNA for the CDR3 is TGTGCCAGCAGCTACAGCTCCGGACTAGCGGAATACAATGAGCAGTTCTTC. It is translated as CASSYSSGLAEYNEQFF.

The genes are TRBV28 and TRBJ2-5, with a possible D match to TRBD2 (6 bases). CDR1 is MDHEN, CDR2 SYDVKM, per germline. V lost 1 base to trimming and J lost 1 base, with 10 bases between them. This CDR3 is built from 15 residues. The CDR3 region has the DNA TGTGCCAGCAGTTTATATGGCGGGGTCCAAGAGACCCAGTACTTC. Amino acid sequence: CASSLYGGVQETQYF.

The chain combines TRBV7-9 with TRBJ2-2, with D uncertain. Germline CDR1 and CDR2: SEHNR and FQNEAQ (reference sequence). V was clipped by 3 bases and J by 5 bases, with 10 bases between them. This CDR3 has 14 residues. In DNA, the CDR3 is TGTGCCAGCAGCTTTCCTCTAGTAACCGGGGAGCTGTTTTTT. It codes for CASSFPLVTGELFF.

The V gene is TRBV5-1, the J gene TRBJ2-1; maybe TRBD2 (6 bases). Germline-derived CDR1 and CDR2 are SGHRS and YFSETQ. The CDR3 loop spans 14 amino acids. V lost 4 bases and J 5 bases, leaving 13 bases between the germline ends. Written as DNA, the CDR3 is TGCGCCAGCAGCCTACCCCGGGGGAACAATGAGCAGTTCTTC. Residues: CASSLPRGNNEQFF.

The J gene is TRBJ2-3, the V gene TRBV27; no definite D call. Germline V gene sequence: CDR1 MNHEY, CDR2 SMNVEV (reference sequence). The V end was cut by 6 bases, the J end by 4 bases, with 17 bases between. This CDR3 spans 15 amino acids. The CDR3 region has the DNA TGTGCCAGCAGAAGCAGTTCAGGCTTGGCAGATACGCAGTATTTT. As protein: CASRSSSGLADTQYF.

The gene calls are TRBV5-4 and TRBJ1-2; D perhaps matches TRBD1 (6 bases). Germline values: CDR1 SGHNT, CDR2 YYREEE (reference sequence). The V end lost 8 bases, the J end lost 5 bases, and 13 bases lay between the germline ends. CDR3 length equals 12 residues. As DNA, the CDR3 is TGTGCCAGTGAGGGGGGGGAGTATGGCTACACCTTC. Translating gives CASEGGEYGYTF.

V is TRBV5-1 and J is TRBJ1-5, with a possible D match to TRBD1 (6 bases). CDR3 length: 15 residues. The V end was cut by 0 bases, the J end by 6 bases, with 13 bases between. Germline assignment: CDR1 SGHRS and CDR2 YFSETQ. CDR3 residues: CASSLEGDWSQPQHF. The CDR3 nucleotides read TGCGCCAGCAGCTTGGAGGGGGATTGGAGTCAGCCCCAGCATTTT.

The CDR3 loop is CASSSGLAGVGSGELFF. In DNA, the CDR3 is TGTGCCAGCAGCTCGGGACTAGCGGGAGTTGGTAGCGGGGAGCTGTTTTTT. The chain has TRBV5-8 and TRBJ2-2; 14 bases match TRBD2. V shed 3 bases, J shed 7 bases, and the junction held 8 bases outside the gene matches. CDR1 and CDR2 from the germline V gene are SGHTS and YDEGEE. CDR3 length equals 17 residues.

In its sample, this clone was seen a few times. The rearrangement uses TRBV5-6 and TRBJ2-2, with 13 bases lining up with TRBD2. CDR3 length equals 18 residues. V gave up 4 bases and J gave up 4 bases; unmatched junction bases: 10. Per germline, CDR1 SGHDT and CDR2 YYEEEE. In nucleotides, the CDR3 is TGTGCCAGCAGCCAAGAACTAGCGGGAGGGCTGGGCACCGGGGAGCTGTTTTTT. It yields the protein CASSQELAGGLGTGELFF.

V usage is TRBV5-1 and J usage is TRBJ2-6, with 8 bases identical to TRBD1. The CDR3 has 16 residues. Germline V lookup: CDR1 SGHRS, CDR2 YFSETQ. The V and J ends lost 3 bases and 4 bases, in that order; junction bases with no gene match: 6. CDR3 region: CASSSQGVRGANVLTF. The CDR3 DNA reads TGCGCCAGCAGCTCACAGGGGGTTCGAGGGGCCAACGTCCTGACTTTC.

The CDR3 spells CASSSRWTSGIVETQYF. CDR3 in DNA: TGCGCCAGCAGCTCCCGATGGACTAGCGGGATTGTAGAGACCCAGTACTTC. The V and J genes are TRBV5-1 and TRBJ2-5, with 12 bases that match TRBD2. The CDR3 has 17 residues. Germline lookup yields CDR1 SGHRS and CDR2 YFSETQ. Trimming took 3 bases from V and 4 from J; bases not matched to a gene: 10.

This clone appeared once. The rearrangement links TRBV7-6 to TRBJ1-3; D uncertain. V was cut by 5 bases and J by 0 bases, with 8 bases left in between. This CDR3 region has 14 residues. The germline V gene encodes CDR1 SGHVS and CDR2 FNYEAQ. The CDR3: CASSPSVSGNTIYF. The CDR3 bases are TGTGCCAGCAGCCCTAGCGTCTCTGGAAACACCATATATTTT.